These 2 T cell receptor beta chains came from one sample sequenced in a study of T cells in Graves' hyperthyroidism and ophthalmopathy. It was RNA transcripts that yielded the amplified TCR beta CDR3 regions. TCR CDR3 regions were first amplified by RT-PCR with HTBI primers. TCRdb re-called the multiplex PCR reads through MiXCR, storing one row per CDR3 protein. This sample carries about 350,000 distinct CDR3 sequences, less than 20% of them seen once, and the ten largest clones take 15%. Specimen: blood. All receptors come from a woman aged 40 to 50 with Graves' ophthalmopathy.

In the case of this clonotype: At one end the junction does not follow the germline gene, possibly because of a read error. The chain is built from TRBV20-1 and TRBJ1-1; perhaps TRBD1 as D (5 bases). The CDR3 is 11 residues long. In germline, CDR1 is DFQATT, CDR2 SNEGSKA (reference sequence). The CDR3 sequence: CSGRRGREASF. CDR3 in DNA: TGCAGTGGTAGAAGGGGTAGAGAAGCTTCCTTT.

On this clonotype: This may stem from a read error, because a much larger clone lies one nucleotide away. The chain combines TRBV27 with TRBJ2-1, with a possible D match to TRBD1 (5 bases). The CDR3 consists of 14 residues. V was trimmed by 3 bases and J by 5 bases, leaving 11 bases between them. CDR1 and CDR2 (germline): MNHEY, SMNVEV (reference sequence). For the CDR3, the DNA is TGTGCCAGCAGTTTCGGCAGGGATAACAATGAGCAGTTCTTC. It specifies CASSFGRDNNEQFF.